One sample yielded the 29 T cell receptor beta chains listed below, sequenced in a study of response to subunit inactivated influenza vaccine. One entry per CDR3 protein results from TCRdb running MiXCR on the RT-PCR reads. Of 650,000 to 700,000 distinct CDR3 sequences in the sample, approximately 14% are singletons; the top ten hold about 9.9%. The specimen was PBMCs from blood, collected 12 days after vaccination. These receptors originate from a man between 50 and 59 years old who received an inactivated influenza vaccine.

This rearrangement joins TRBV6-2 or TRBV6-3 to TRBJ1-5; D is ambiguous. Germline V gene lookup returns CDR1 MNHEY and CDR2 SVGEGT. The V gene lost 4 bases and the J gene lost 4 bases, with 14 bases spanning the gap. This CDR3 contains 15 residues. The CDR3 here is CASSSRGLGNQPQHF. The CDR3 region has the DNA TGTGCCAGCAGTTCTCGCGGGTTGGGAAATCAGCCCCAGCATTTT.

Only a few counts were recorded for this clonotype. J is TRBJ1-2 and V is TRBV6-1; D is ambiguous. The V and J ends lost 5 bases and 4 bases respectively, with 14 bases between them. Germline V gives CDR1 MNHNS, CDR2 SASEGT. The CDR3 loop spans 14 amino acids. This CDR3 reads CASSRRVYGYGYTF. In DNA form, the CDR3 reads TGTGCCAGCAGTCGCCGGGTGTATGGCTATGGCTACACCTTC.

The table lists this clonotype with a few counts. This CDR3 is CASSISYEETQYF. The CDR3 region has the DNA TGTGCCAGCAGTATAAGTTACGAGGAGACCCAGTACTTC. The chain employs TRBV27 and TRBJ2-5, with D uncertain. The CDR3 length is 13 residues. V was pared by 5 bases and J by 5 bases, with 12 bases between. CDR1 is MNHEY and CDR2 is SMNVEV in the germline V gene (reference sequence).

The rearrangement links TRBV7-2 to TRBJ2-2; D gene ambiguous. The CDR3 has 13 amino acids. V dropped 2 bases and J dropped 4 bases, with 5 bases sitting between them. Germline V gene sequence: CDR1 SGHTA, CDR2 FQGNSA. In nucleotides, the CDR3 is TGTGCCAGCAGCTTAATGCTCACCGGGGAGCTGTTTTTT. This codes for CASSLMLTGELFF.

This clonotype appeared a few times. This sequence joins TRBV24-1 and TRBJ2-2; the D is unclear. The CDR3 length is 13 residues. The germline V gene encodes CDR1 KGHDR and CDR2 SFDVKD. Between the trimmed V and J ends, which lost 11 bases and 0 bases, there was a span of 9 bases. The CDR3 sequence: CAITSANTGELFF. CDR3 in DNA: TGTGCCATCACAAGTGCGAACACCGGGGAGCTGTTTTTT.

Details on this clonotype: A much larger clone lies one base from this, so it may be a read error. The chain employs TRBV5-6 and TRBJ2-2; 10 bases align to TRBD1. Trimming removed 1 base from V and 6 bases from J; junction bases left unmatched: 15. In germline, CDR1 is SGHDT, CDR2 YYEEEE. The CDR3 spans 19 residues. This CDR3 reads CASSLLSETGGRGAGELFF. The CDR3 DNA reads TGTGCCAGCAGCTTGTTGTCCGAGACAGGGGGCAGGGGCGCCGGGGAGCTGTTTTTT.

This chain links TRBV12-3 or TRBV12-4 with TRBJ2-7, with TRBD2 matching over 12 bases. V gave up 2 bases and J gave up 5 bases; unmatched junction bases: 10. CDR3 length equals 17 residues. The CDR3 protein is CASSLPASSGRDDEQYF. CDR3 nucleotides: TGTGCCAGCAGTTTACCCGCATCTAGCGGGAGGGACGACGAGCAGTACTTC.

The chain carries TRBV6-5 and TRBJ2-5; D is unresolved. CDR1 and CDR2 (germline): MNHEY, SVGAGI. This CDR3 is 14 amino acids long. The V end was cut by 10 bases, the J end by 1 base, with 16 bases between. Here the CDR3 reads CATGYWTGQETQYF. The DNA of the CDR3 is TGTGCCACCGGTTATTGGACGGGCCAAGAGACCCAGTACTTC.

The rearrangement joins TRBV6-2 or TRBV6-3 to TRBJ2-7; D call uncertain. V was cut by 0 bases and J by 3 bases, with 15 bases left in between. This CDR3 is 16 amino acids long. Germline CDR1 is MNHEY and CDR2 is SVGEGT. The CDR3 DNA follows: TGTGCCAGCAGTTACTCGCCGGGCAGGTTAGACTACGAGCAGTACTTC. This encodes CASSYSPGRLDYEQYF.

This chain uses TRBV20-1 with TRBJ2-5, with 16 bases lining up with TRBD2. V was clipped by 6 bases and J by 5 bases; unmatched bases: 6. From germline, CDR1 is DFQATT and CDR2 SNEGSKA (reference sequence). CDR3 length: 15 amino acids. This chain's CDR3 is CSANQGLAGGETQYF. In DNA, the CDR3 is TGCAGTGCAAACCAGGGACTAGCGGGGGGGGAGACCCAGTACTTC.

The chain has TRBV7-3 and TRBJ2-2; 12 bases fit TRBD2. This CDR3 has 15 amino acids. J gave up 6 bases and V 5 bases, and 4 bases lay outside the gene matches. CDR1 and CDR2 from the germline V gene are SGHTA and FQGTGA. CDR3 coding DNA: TGTGCCAGCAGCCAACTAGCGGGAGGTGCCGGGGAGCTGTTTTTT. Amino acid sequence: CASSQLAGGAGELFF.

This clonotype has more than one count but fewer than ten. The chain joins TRBV20-1 to TRBJ2-1, with D possibly being TRBD1 or TRBD2 (5 bases each). The CDR3 covers 12 residues. Trimming cost V 7 bases and J 8 bases, with 15 bases left between them. Germline loops: CDR1 DFQATT, CDR2 SNEGSKA (reference sequence). CDR3 coding DNA: TGCAGTGTTTACCGGGGACGGTATGAGCAGTTCTTC. Protein: CSVYRGRYEQFF.

This clonotype is a singleton in its sample. The chain recombines TRBV2 with TRBJ2-3; the D gene is possibly TRBD1 (6 bases). V lost 4 bases, J lost 0 bases, and 11 bases lay in between. This CDR3 is 15 amino acids long. Germline V gene sequence: CDR1 SNHLY, CDR2 FYNNEI. CDR3 loop: CASSVRTASTDTQYF. CDR3 DNA: TGTGCCAGCAGTGTTAGGACAGCTAGCACAGATACGCAGTATTTT.

V is TRBV28 and J is TRBJ2-2, with 9 bases that match TRBD2. This CDR3 has 17 amino acids. CDR1 and CDR2 from the germline V gene are MDHEN and SYDVKM. Losses at the gene ends were 5 bases for V and 5 bases for J; bases not matched to a gene: 12. The CDR3 loop is CASSPYSGRSGTGELFF. CDR3 DNA sequence: TGTGCCAGCAGTCCCTATAGCGGGAGATCTGGGACCGGGGAGCTGTTTTTT.

This chain links TRBV5-1 with TRBJ2-5; TRBD1 matches 8 bases. The J segment lost 5 bases and the V segment lost 4 bases, leaving 7 bases of the junction unmatched. The CDR3 covers 14 residues. CDR1 SGHRS and CDR2 YFSETQ come from the germline V gene. This CDR3 reads CASSHGQGRETQYF. CDR3 DNA: TGCGCCAGCAGCCACGGACAGGGTCGGGAGACCCAGTACTTC.

This clonotype was observed many times. This rearrangement joins TRBV20-1 to TRBJ2-7; perhaps TRBD2 as D (7 bases). The germline V gene has CDR1 DFQATT and CDR2 SNEGSKA (reference sequence). This CDR3 is 16 amino acids long. V lost 6 bases and J lost 0, with 21 bases in between. The CDR3 DNA follows: TGCAGTGCCACAAGGAGGGGGGGGTTTTCCTCCTACGAGCAGTACTTC. Its protein product is CSATRRGGFSSYEQYF.

This clonotype was observed at least ten times. This rearrangement joins TRBV18 to TRBJ1-1, with D unclear. This CDR3 region has 11 residues. Germline V gives CDR1 KGHSH, CDR2 LQKENI. V lost 6 bases and J lost 11, with 13 bases in between. The CDR3 bases are TGTGCCAGCTCCTCTCGAGTAGGGGCTTTCTTT. This codes for CASSSRVGAFF.

This clonotype has more than one count but fewer than ten. The chain couples TRBV29-1 to TRBJ2-1, with TRBD2 identical over 8 bases. After removal of 3 bases from V and 1 base from J, the junction contained 14 bases not matched to a gene. Germline CDR1 SQVTM, CDR2 ANQGSEA. The CDR3 loop spans 18 amino acids. In nucleotides, the CDR3 is TGCAGCGTTGAGCCCCTCGGGGGAGCGGGAGCGTCCTACAATGAGCAGTTCTTC. Its protein product is CSVEPLGGAGASYNEQFF.

This clonotype showed up just a few times. This chain connects TRBV29-1 to TRBJ2-7; D remains unclear. CDR3 length: 12 amino acids. V lost 4 bases, J lost 5 bases, and 12 bases lay in between. The germline gives CDR1 SQVTM, CDR2 ANQGSEA. The CDR3 bases are TGCAGCGTTGGCCGCTTCGGTAACGAGCAGTACTTC. Translating gives CSVGRFGNEQYF.

This clonotype showed up many times. CDR3 nucleotide sequence: TGCGCCAGCAGCCATTTAGCGGGAGGGGATCACATTCAGTACTTC. This sequence encodes CASSHLAGGDHIQYF. V and J are TRBV4-3 and TRBJ2-4; 11 bases line up with TRBD2. The V gene end was trimmed by 3 bases and the J gene end by 8 bases; junction bases not matched to a gene: 6. There are 15 residues in the CDR3. Germline CDR1 is LGHNA and CDR2 is YSLEER.

The J gene is TRBJ2-7, the V gene TRBV19; D possibly corresponds to TRBD1 (5 bases). Trimming took 5 bases from V and 2 from J, leaving 10 bases between them. CDR3 length: 13 residues. CDR1 and CDR2 (germline): LNHDA, SQIVND (reference sequence). This chain's CDR3 is CASSYDSTYEQYF. The CDR3, as DNA: TGTGCCAGTAGTTACGACAGCACCTACGAGCAGTACTTC.

This clonotype was observed a few times. The chain combines TRBV13 with TRBJ2-7, with D unclear. Germline V gene lookup returns CDR1 PRHDT and CDR2 FYEKMQ (reference sequence). The V end lost 2 bases, the J end lost 5 bases, and 16 bases lay between the germline ends. CDR3 length: 15 amino acids. The CDR3 coding sequence is TGTGCCAGCAGCTTACGGGCCCCGTTTGGGAACGAGCAGTACTTC. Its protein product is CASSLRAPFGNEQYF.

The chain links TRBV30 to TRBJ2-7; 10 bases line up with TRBD1. V dropped 3 bases and J dropped 1; count of bases not matched to a gene: 3. Germline V gene sequence: CDR1 GTSNPN, CDR2 SVGIG (reference sequence). The length of the CDR3 is 14 residues. CDR3 coding DNA: TGTGCCTGGAGGGGACAGGGGATTTCCTACGAGCAGTACTTC. Translating gives CAWRGQGISYEQYF.

This clonotype has a handful of counts. V usage is TRBV10-3 and J usage is TRBJ2-7; D could derive from TRBD1 or TRBD2 (6 bases each). Germline V gene lookup returns CDR1 ENHRY and CDR2 SYGVKD. The CDR3 spans 18 residues. V lost 3 bases, J lost 4 bases, and 25 bases lay in between. As DNA, the CDR3 is TGTGCCATCAGTGATATAGACCCGAGGGGGGCGACCCAGTACGAGCAGTACTTC. It yields the protein CAISDIDPRGATQYEQYF.

In its sample, this clonotype was seen a few times. The rearrangement uses TRBV12-3 or TRBV12-4 and TRBJ2-1; the D gene is possibly TRBD2 (6 bases). V was cut by 6 bases and J by 8 bases, with 20 bases left in between. The CDR3 spans 15 residues. Here the CDR3 DNA reads TGTGCCAGCAGACCTGGCGGGGCCCGAAGGGATGAGCAGTTCTTC. Its protein product is CASRPGGARRDEQFF.

The chain is built from TRBV10-3 and TRBJ2-7; perhaps D is TRBD1 or TRBD2 (5 bases each). Germline CDR1 and CDR2: ENHRY and SYGVKD. The CDR3 runs 14 residues. V was pared by 7 bases and J by 3 bases, with 16 bases between. CDR3 DNA sequence: TGTGCCATCACTACGGGGCAGGGTCTCTACGAGCAGTACTTC. Translating it yields CAITTGQGLYEQYF.

This clonotype was detected only a few times. The chain joins TRBV7-2 to TRBJ2-4, with 10 bases aligning to TRBD1. The CDR3 is made up of 14 amino acids. The ends lost 5 bases at V and 7 bases at J; junction bases unmatched: 5. Germline CDR1 SGHTA, CDR2 FQGNSA. In DNA, the CDR3 is TGTGCCAGCAGCCGACAGGGGGCGCAGAACATTCAGTACTTC. This codes for CASSRQGAQNIQYF.

This clonotype was picked up a small number of times. V gene TRBV5-1 combines with J gene TRBJ1-1; weak D call: TRBD1 (5 bases). The germline gives CDR1 SGHRS, CDR2 YFSETQ. The V gene lost 4 bases and the J gene lost 0 bases, with 13 bases spanning the gap. The CDR3 spans 15 residues. CDR3 region: CASSTSLTVNTEAFF. The CDR3 bases are TGCGCCAGCAGCACATCTCTGACAGTGAACACTGAAGCTTTCTTT.

In this sample, this clonotype turned up a few times. The chain recombines TRBV21-1 with TRBJ2-7. TRBV21-1 is a known pseudogene. The CDR3 spans 15 residues. CDR3 nucleotides: TGTGCCAGCAGCATAAATAGAGTCTCTCCCTACGAGCAGTACTTC. It encodes CASSINRVSPYEQYF.